A selection of T cell receptor beta chains follows, all from one sample in a study of blood T cell repertoires in COVID-19. Profiled with immunoSEQ multiplex PCR; TCRdb holds only in-frame clones, not every one. Found here are roughly 80,000 clones, roughly 84% of them singletons; the top ten hold about an eighth. The sequencing sample was made of peripheral blood. These receptors originate from a human donor in a cohort sampled during active COVID-19. The CDR3 runs from the conserved cysteine through the conserved F or W. The D gene is left open where the match is weak. Where a row states a size, it is once, few, many or the class of an expanded clone; other rows omit it.

NA,TRBD1,TRBJ1-1,TRBV2,TGTGCCCTTAAACGGGACAGGGTTAGCACTGAAGCTTTCTTT,CALKRDRVSTEAFF
NA,TRBD1,TRBJ1-6,TRBV27,TGTGCCAGCAGACCGCAGCCGGGACAGGGTAATTCACCCCTCCACTTT,CASRPQPGQGNSPLHF
NA,TRBD1,TRBJ2-7,TRBV5-4,TGTGCCAGCAGCTTGGGGGACAGGATAAATGAGCAGTACTTC,CASSLGDRINEQYF
NA,NA,TRBJ1-2,TRBV7-9,TGTGCCAGCAGCTCGACCTCCTCAGGGCGCTACACCTTC,CASSSTSSGRYTF
NA,NA,TRBJ2-7,TRBV29-1,TGCAGCGTTTCGGACAGCTCGGGAGGCTTCGAGCAGTACTTC,CSVSDSSGGFEQYF
NA,NA,TRBJ1-1,TRBV19,TGTGCCAGTAGTCCCCGGGGAGGGTGGAACACTGAAGCTTTCTTT,CASSPRGGWNTEAFF
NA,TRBD2,TRBJ2-6,TRBV19,TGTGCCAGTAGCCGGACTAGCGGCTCTGGGGCCAACGTCCTGACTTTC,CASSRTSGSGANVLTF
NA,NA,TRBJ2-7,TRBV6-6,TGTGCCAGCAGTTACTCCATAGGCGGTTATGCCCTCGAGCAGTACTTC,CASSYSIGGYALEQYF
NA,NA,TRBJ1-1,TRBV4-1,TGCGCCAGCAGCCAAGACCCCACGGCTGAAGCTTTCTTT,CASSQDPTAEAFF
few,TRBD1,TRBJ1-2,TRBV7-9,TGTGCCAGCAGCTTTTCACAGGGGGAAGGCTACACCTTC,CASSFSQGEGYTF
NA,TRBD1,TRBJ1-5,TRBV18,TGTGCCAGCTCACCACCCTCCGGACAGGGGCGAGGTCAGCCCCAGCATTTT,CASSPPSGQGRGQPQHF
NA,NA,TRBJ2-6,TRBV6-2/TRBV6-3,TGTGCCAGCAGTAAACAGGGTGCTGGGGCCAACGTCCTGACTTTC,CASSKQGAGANVLTF
NA,NA,TRBJ1-1,TRBV5-6,TGTGCCAGCAGCTTGGGCCCAGGGGCCACTGAAGCTTTCTTT,CASSLGPGATEAFF
NA,NA,TRBJ2-2,TRBV9,TGTGCCAGCAGCGTAGGGGCTAAAAACACCGGGGAGCTGTTTTTT,CASSVGAKNTGELFF
once,TRBD2,TRBJ2-5,TRBV2,TGTGCCAGCAGTGAAACTAGCGGGAGAAAGACCCAGTACTTC,CASSETSGRKTQYF
few,NA,TRBJ1-1,TRBV2,TGTGCCAGCAGTGAGGCTTGGGGGGGGCAGAAGGCTTTCTTT,CASSEAWGGQKAFF
NA,NA,TRBJ1-6,TRBV9,TGTGCCAGCAGCGTAGCTAACGGGGGAGGACGTTCACCCCTCCACTTT,CASSVANGGGRSPLHF
NA,TRBD1,TRBJ2-1,TRBV5-4,TGTGCCAGCAGCGCGCAACAGGGGCAAGATGAGCAGTTCTTC,CASSAQQGQDEQFF
NA,TRBD2,TRBJ2-5,TRBV29-1,TGCAGCGTTCGGGGGGGGATGGGAGAGACCCAGTACTTC,CSVRGGMGETQYF
NA,TRBD1,TRBJ1-6,TRBV7-8,TGTGCCAGCAGCTCGGCTCGGGACAGGGGGTCGTCACCCCTCCACTTT,CASSSARDRGSSPLHF
NA,NA,TRBJ1-5,TRBV5-1,TGCGCCAGCAGCTTGGAGGGGGTTGGCAATCAGCCCCAGCATTTT,CASSLEGVGNQPQHF
NA,TRBD2,TRBJ2-7,TRBV10-3,TGTGCCATCAGTGATGCCCCCGGGGGGTTTTCCTACGAGCAGTACTTC,CAISDAPGGFSYEQYF
many,NA,TRBJ1-6,TRBV7-2,TGTGCCAGCAGCTTAGTAGCGTCAGGCGATTCACCCCTCCACTTT,CASSLVASGDSPLHF
NA,NA,TRBJ1-2,TRBV19,TGTGCCAGTAGCAAACCGGGAAAAGGAGACTATGGCTACACCTTC,CASSKPGKGDYGYTF
NA,NA,TRBJ2-2,TRBV10-3,TGTGCCAGCCGCAGCGCTTCGAACACCGGGGAGCTGTTTTTT,CASRSASNTGELFF
NA,TRBD1,TRBJ1-2,TRBV9,TGTGCCAGCAGCGCCGCCGGACAGGGAACTTACTATGGCTACACCTTC,CASSAAGQGTYYGYTF
NA,NA,TRBJ2-1,TRBV18,TGTGCCAGCTCAACACTAGGGCCTTTGGCGGCAGACTATTCCTCCTACAATGAGCAGTTCTTC,CASSTLGPLAADYSSYNEQFF
NA,NA,TRBJ1-2,TRBV5-1,TGCGCCAGCAGCTTGGTGCGGGGTAATGACTATGGCTACACCTTC,CASSLVRGNDYGYTF
NA,NA,TRBJ2-7,TRBV3-1/TRBV3-2,TGTGCCAGCAGCCTAAGATCCGGGATCGAGCAGTACTTC,CASSLRSGIEQYF
NA,TRBD2,TRBJ2-6,TRBV5-4,TGTGCCAGCAGCTCGCCACTAGCGGGGGGGCCTGGGGCCAACGTCCTGACTTTC,CASSSPLAGGPGANVLTF
NA,TRBD2,TRBJ2-3,TRBV7-6,TGTGCCAGCAGCTTCAGACTAGCTTCAAGTACAGATACGCAGTATTTT,CASSFRLASSTDTQYF
NA,TRBD1,TRBJ2-7,TRBV7-6,TGTGCCAGCAGCCCGAGGACAGGTCCCTCCTACGAGCAGTACTTC,CASSPRTGPSYEQYF
NA,NA,TRBJ1-2,TRBV7-2,TGTGCCAGCAGCTTAGTGTTTCTTTCTAACTATGGCTACACCTTC,CASSLVFLSNYGYTF
NA,NA,TRBJ2-7,TRBV2,TGTGCCAGCAGCCCCGGGGTGAGGAGCTCCTACGAGCAGTACTTC,CASSPGVRSSYEQYF
NA,NA,TRBJ1-2,TRBV20-1,TGCAGTGGCGGATACGATGGCTACACCTTC,CSGGYDGYTF
once,NA,TRBJ2-1,TRBV19,TGTGCCAGTAGTATCATAGGGGCCGCTGATATTGAGCAGTTCTTC,CASSIIGAADIEQFF
NA,TRBD2,TRBJ2-3,TRBV29-1,TGCAGCGTTGCGGGGGCTAGCGGGGGTAGCACAGATACGCAGTATTTT,CSVAGASGGSTDTQYF
few,TRBD1,TRBJ1-2,TRBV2,TGTGCCACCACGACAGGGGGCTATGGCTACACCTTC,CATTTGGYGYTF
NA,NA,TRBJ1-1,TRBV5-1,TGCGCCAGCAGCTTACTACAGGTTAACACTGAAGCTTTCTTT,CASSLLQVNTEAFF
NA,TRBD1,TRBJ1-1,TRBV7-8,TGTGCCAGCAGCTTAGGACAGGGGGCGCGAATGAACACTGAAGCTTTCTTT,CASSLGQGARMNTEAFF
NA,NA,TRBJ1-2,TRBV12-5,TGTGCTAGTGGTTTGGGTATAGGGGGGGGCTGCGGCTACACCTTC,CASGLGIGGGCGYTF
NA,TRBD1,TRBJ1-1,TRBV5-1,TGCGCCAGCAGCCCAGGACAGGGGAGGGTGAACACTGAAGCTTTCTTT,CASSPGQGRVNTEAFF
NA,NA,TRBJ2-7,TRBV27,TGTGCCAGCAGTCGGGGGAGCTCCTACGAGCAGTACTTC,CASSRGSSYEQYF
NA,NA,TRBJ1-3,TRBV9,TGTGCCAGCAGCGTAGGCCAGGCAAACACCATATATTTT,CASSVGQANTIYF
NA,TRBD1,TRBJ1-5,TRBV19,TGTGCCAGTAGTTCCACTGACAGGGGTAGCAATCAGCCCCAGCATTTT,CASSSTDRGSNQPQHF
NA,NA,TRBJ2-5,TRBV4-1,TGCGCCAGCTCGGACAGCGGAGAGACCCAGTACTTC,CASSDSGETQYF
NA,TRBD1,TRBJ1-2,TRBV3-1/TRBV3-2,TGTGCCAGCAGCCACGCGGACAGGGCAGCCTATGGCTACACCTTC,CASSHADRAAYGYTF
NA,NA,TRBJ2-1,TRBV7-9,TGTGCCAGCAGCTTTAGCATCGGGGATGAGCAGTTCTTC,CASSFSIGDEQFF
NA,NA,TRBJ1-6,TRBV29-1,TGCAGCGCTAGAACAGGGAGCCGAAATTCACCCCTCCACTTT,CSARTGSRNSPLHF